A single sample is the source of the 27 T cell receptor beta chains below, sequenced in a study of control samples from healthy donors and cancer patients. Assay used: immunoSEQ multiplex PCR; TCRdb lists only in-frame clones, some missing. The sample includes over 200,000 clones, over 70% of them seen just once. Material: PBMCs. Receptors were obtained from a woman aged 60-75 years with lung cancer.

The table lists this clone with a few counts. The chain recombines TRBV18 with TRBJ1-1; D is possibly TRBD1 (6 bases). V dropped 3 bases and J dropped 2 bases, with 13 bases sitting between them. CDR3 length equals 15 residues. The germline V gene encodes CDR1 KGHSH and CDR2 LQKENI. This chain's CDR3 is CASSPRTAGNTEAFF. The CDR3, as DNA: TGTGCCAGCTCACCCCGGACAGCGGGAAACACTGAAGCTTTCTTT.

This rearrangement joins TRBV3-1 (or the pseudogene TRBV3-2) to TRBJ2-5, with 7 bases that match TRBD2. Germline V gene data show CDR1 as LGHDT and CDR2 as YNNKEL (reference sequence). The CDR3 runs to 15 residues. J was trimmed by 5 bases and V by 5 bases; bases with no gene match: 11. The chain's CDR3 is CASSVSGAGRETQYF. CDR3 sequence (DNA): TGTGCCAGCAGCGTTAGCGGAGCGGGAAGGGAGACCCAGTACTTC.

The V and J genes are TRBV11-2 and TRBJ1-1; the match to TRBD1 covers 9 bases. Germline assignment: CDR1 SGHAT and CDR2 FQNNGV. V shed 4 bases, J shed 5 bases, and the junction held 8 bases outside the gene matches. The CDR3 has 15 residues. The CDR3 nucleotides read TGTGCCAGCAGCTCTACCCCACAGGGGGCGACTGAAGCTTTCTTT. Encoded protein: CASSSTPQGATEAFF.

The rearrangement uses TRBV19 and TRBJ2-3, with D tentatively TRBD1 (6 bases). The CDR3 spans 15 residues. Trimming stripped 2 bases from V and 3 bases from J, with 12 bases between. The germline gives CDR1 LNHDA, CDR2 SQIVND (reference sequence). Here the CDR3 reads CASSIWAGETDTQYF. DNA for the CDR3: TGTGCCAGTAGTATATGGGCAGGGGAGACAGATACGCAGTATTTT.

V usage is TRBV3-1 (or the pseudogene TRBV3-2) and J usage is TRBJ2-1; 10 nucleotides align to TRBD1. The germline CDR1 and CDR2 sequences are LGHDT and YNNKEL (reference sequence). This CDR3 spans 15 amino acids. J was trimmed by 6 bases and V by 4 bases; bases with no gene match: 6. The CDR3 bases are TGTGCCAGCAGCCTTGGGACAGGGGCCCGCAATGAGCAGTTCTTC. This sequence encodes CASSLGTGARNEQFF.

The chain employs TRBV7-9 and TRBJ2-7; D possibly matches TRBD1 or TRBD2 (5 bases each). There are 13 residues in the CDR3. With 11 bases removed from V and 7 bases from J, the gap between germline ends came to 21 bases. The V gene's germline CDR1 is SEHNR and CDR2 FQNEAQ (reference sequence). In DNA form, the CDR3 reads TGTGCCGGGACGTCCGGGTATAACGGGGAGCAGTACTTC. It yields the protein CAGTSGYNGEQYF.

The chain couples TRBV4-1 to TRBJ2-7, with D tentatively TRBD2 (5 bases). Germline lookup yields CDR1 MGHRA and CDR2 YSYEKL. This CDR3 is built from 14 residues. V gave up 0 bases and J gave up 5 bases, with 11 bases separating them. CDR3 sequence: CASSQEPGVDEQYF. The DNA of the CDR3 is TGCGCCAGCAGCCAAGAACCCGGGGTCGACGAGCAGTACTTC.

V and J are TRBV2 and TRBJ1-2; unclear D gene. The V and J ends lost 7 bases and 7 bases respectively, with 16 bases between them. Germline lookup yields CDR1 SNHLY and CDR2 FYNNEI. The CDR3 runs 13 residues. The CDR3: CASTERNGFGYTF. Here the CDR3 DNA reads TGTGCCAGCACGGAAAGGAATGGGTTTGGCTACACCTTC. Drawing the rest from reference TRBV2 and TRBJ1-2, the complete variable domain is EPEVTQTPSHQVTQMGQEVILRCVPISNHLYFYWYRQILGQKVEFLVSFYNNEISEKSEIFDDQFSVERPDGSNFTLKIRSTKLEDSAMYFCASTERNGFGYTFGSGTRLTVV.

The genes are TRBV3-1 (or the pseudogene TRBV3-2) and TRBJ1-5, with a possible D match to TRBD1 (6 bases). The V end lost 4 bases, the J end lost 3 bases, and 13 bases lay between the germline ends. Germline assignment: CDR1 LGHDT and CDR2 YNNKEL (reference sequence). This CDR3 comprises 15 residues. This chain's CDR3 is CASSLGGGNNQPQHF. The CDR3 DNA reads as TGTGCCAGCAGCCTCGGGGGGGGCAACAATCAGCCCCAGCATTTT.

This clone has ten or more counts. This CDR3 reads CASSPPYRGGYSGANVLTF. CDR3 coding DNA: TGTGCCAGCTCACCACCGTACCGGGGAGGTTACTCTGGGGCCAACGTCCTGACTTTC. This chain links TRBV18 with TRBJ2-6; perhaps TRBD2 as D (6 bases). Trimming left V 0 bases short and J 0 bases short, with 15 bases between. Germline CDR1 is KGHSH and CDR2 is LQKENI. The CDR3 is 19 residues long.

CDR3 bases: TGTGCCAGCAGTGAAAGGACCCCACCCACCGGGGAGCTGTTTTTT. Its protein product is CASSERTPPTGELFF. This rearrangement joins TRBV6-1 to TRBJ2-2; D is uncertain. CDR3 length: 15 amino acids. Trimming left V 2 bases short and J 4 bases short, with 11 bases between. Per the germline V gene, CDR1 is MNHNS and CDR2 is SASEGT.

This chain joins TRBV7-7 and TRBJ1-1; weak D call: TRBD1 (6 bases). The ends were cut back, 2 bases at V and 1 base at J, with 11 bases in the middle. CDR1 is SSHAT, CDR2 FNYEAQ, per germline (reference sequence). The CDR3 is 15 residues long. CDR3 residues: CASSLTGMWNTEAFF. The DNA for the CDR3 is TGTGCCAGCAGCTTAACAGGGATGTGGAACACTGAAGCTTTCTTT.

This sequence joins TRBV4-2 and TRBJ1-4; 8 positions match TRBD1. Trimming removed 0 bases from V and 7 bases from J; junction bases left unmatched: 7. Germline CDR1 LGHNA, CDR2 YNFKEQ. The CDR3 loop spans 16 amino acids. CDR3 nucleotide sequence: TGTGCCAGCAGCCAAGAGCCCTCAGGGGGCGGTGAAAAACTGTTTTTT. It translates to CASSQEPSGGGEKLFF.

The rearrangement joins TRBV24-1 to TRBJ2-1, with TRBD2 matching 9 bases. The junction had 10 bases not matched to a gene; V was cut back by 4 bases and J by 4 bases. Germline CDR1 and CDR2: KGHDR and SFDVKD. The CDR3 is made up of 17 amino acids. The CDR3 region is CATSDTGLASNYNEQFF. Here the CDR3 DNA reads TGTGCCACCAGTGACACGGGACTAGCCTCTAATTACAATGAGCAGTTCTTC.

The chain couples TRBV3-1 (or the pseudogene TRBV3-2) to TRBJ2-3; D is possibly TRBD1 or TRBD2 (5 bases each). Trimming left V 4 bases short and J 4 bases short, with 12 bases between. CDR3 length: 14 residues. CDR1 is LGHDT and CDR2 is YNNKEL in the germline V gene (reference sequence). Here the CDR3 DNA reads TGTGCCAGCAGCCGATTTTTGGGGGCAGATACGCAGTATTTT. Its protein product is CASSRFLGADTQYF.

The chain couples TRBV3-1 (or the pseudogene TRBV3-2) to TRBJ2-2; 12 bases align to TRBD1. The germline gives CDR1 LGHDT, CDR2 YNNKEL (reference sequence). CDR3 length: 16 residues. Losses at the gene ends were 4 bases for V and 7 bases for J; bases not matched to a gene: 7. The CDR3 protein is CASSRDRGRGVGELFF. The CDR3 bases are TGTGCCAGCAGCCGGGACAGGGGGCGAGGTGTCGGGGAGCTGTTTTTT.

V is TRBV19 and J is TRBJ2-1; 8 nucleotides align to TRBD2. Per the germline V gene, CDR1 is LNHDA and CDR2 is SQIVND (reference sequence). The CDR3 spans 13 residues. The ends lost 6 bases at V and 14 bases at J; junction bases unmatched: 12. For the CDR3, the DNA is TGTGCCAGTAGCCCGGAAGGGACTAGAGGGGAGTTCTTC. It codes for CASSPEGTRGEFF.

The chain carries TRBV4-1 and TRBJ1-2; the D gene is possibly TRBD1 (6 bases). The CDR3 runs 17 residues. Germline V gene data show CDR1 as MGHRA and CDR2 as YSYEKL. The germline V and J ends were trimmed by 0 bases and 3 bases, with 17 bases remaining between them. CDR3 bases: TGCGCCAGCAGCCAAGAAGGAGGGCCAGGGGCCTACTATGGCTACACCTTC. Translation: CASSQEGGPGAYYGYTF.

This clone has only a few counts. The chain joins TRBV5-1 to TRBJ2-2, with D possibly being TRBD2 (5 bases). Trimming took off 4 bases at V and 0 bases at J, with 22 bases between the two ends. The CDR3 has 19 amino acids. Per germline, CDR1 SGHRS and CDR2 YFSETQ. CDR3 in amino acids: CASSIVGTSVIANTGELFF. In DNA form, the CDR3 reads TGCGCCAGCAGCATCGTCGGAACTAGTGTAATCGCGAACACCGGGGAGCTGTTTTTT. Full variable domain (missing parts from reference TRBV5-1 and TRBJ2-2): KAGVTQTPRYLIKTRGQQVTLSCSPISGHRSVSWYQQTPGQGLQFLFEYFSETQRNKGNFPGRFSGRQFSNSRSEMNVSTLELGDSALYLCASSIVGTSVIANTGELFFGEGSRLTVL.

The chain recombines TRBV11-2 with TRBJ2-3; D perhaps matches TRBD1 (6 bases). Germline-derived CDR1 and CDR2 are SGHAT and FQNNGV. V was cut by 5 bases and J by 6 bases, with 12 bases left in between. The CDR3 loop spans 13 amino acids. Written as DNA, the CDR3 is TGTGCCAGCAGCGTTACAGGGTACGATACGCAGTATTTT. It specifies CASSVTGYDTQYF.

The rearrangement links TRBV9 to TRBJ1-5; perhaps TRBD1 as D (6 bases). From germline, CDR1 is SGDLS and CDR2 YYNGEE. V lost 3 bases and J 9 bases, leaving 22 bases between the germline ends. CDR3 size: 16 residues. CDR3 DNA: TGTGCCAGCAGCGCCGAGGACAGCCCGGGGGGTCGGCCCCAGCATTTT. Translating it yields CASSAEDSPGGRPQHF.

This clone was seen a handful of times. This chain uses TRBV7-3 with TRBJ1-1, with D perhaps matching TRBD1 (5 bases). Germline-derived CDR1 and CDR2 are SGHTA and FQGTGA. V lost 5 bases and J 3 bases, leaving 13 bases between the germline ends. CDR3 length: 14 residues. CDR3 sequence (DNA): TGTGCCAGCAGCCTACAGGCTGGAGACACTGAAGCTTTCTTT. It is translated as CASSLQAGDTEAFF.

As concerns this clone: An end of the junction differs from the germline gene, which may be a read error. The rearrangement joins TRBV7-6 to TRBJ2-3, with a possible D match to TRBD2 (6 bases). The germline CDR1 and CDR2 sequences are SGHVS and FNYEAQ. The CDR3 sequence is 16 residues long. The CDR3 reads CASSPGSSGSTETQYF. The CDR3 DNA is TGTGCCAGCAGCCCGGGGAGTAGCGGCAGCACAGAAACGCAGTATTTT.

The genes are TRBV5-4 and TRBJ2-2, with 8 bases lining up with TRBD2. V lost 6 bases, J lost 1 base, and 2 bases stayed unmatched. The CDR3 runs to 14 residues. Germline V gene lookup returns CDR1 SGHNT and CDR2 YYREEE (reference sequence). The CDR3 sequence is CASTGGGNTGELFF. DNA for the CDR3: TGTGCCAGCACCGGGGGGGGGAACACCGGGGAGCTGTTTTTT.

On this clone itself: One end of the junction fails to match germline, which may point to a read error. The chain employs TRBV6-2 or TRBV6-3 and TRBJ2-7; 8 nucleotides agree with TRBD1. Germline CDR1 and CDR2: MNHEY and SVGEGT. The CDR3 is made up of 15 amino acids. The CDR3 here is CARSYRRDRGYEQYF. Written as DNA, the CDR3 is TGTGCCCGCAGTTACAGGCGCGACAGGGGCTACGAGCAGTACTTC.

A single count supports this clone. This chain links TRBV5-1 with TRBJ1-1, with a possible D match to TRBD1 (5 bases). Trimming took 1 base from V and 4 from J, leaving 11 bases between them. In germline, CDR1 is SGHRS, CDR2 YFSETQ. The CDR3 sequence is 14 residues long. This chain's CDR3 is CASSLSGTVTEAFF. CDR3 DNA sequence: TGCGCCAGCAGCTTGTCCGGGACCGTCACTGAAGCTTTCTTT. The entire variable domain, with the rest obtained from reference TRBV5-1 and TRBJ1-1, is as follows: KAGVTQTPRYLIKTRGQQVTLSCSPISGHRSVSWYQQTPGQGLQFLFEYFSETQRNKGNFPGRFSGRQFSNSRSEMNVSTLELGDSALYLCASSLSGTVTEAFFGQGTRLTVV.

V usage is TRBV7-2 and J usage is TRBJ2-5; D may match TRBD1 or TRBD2 (5 bases each). The V end lost 5 bases, the J end lost 5 bases, and 15 bases lay between the germline ends. Germline V gene sequence: CDR1 SGHTA, CDR2 FQGNSA. The CDR3 is 14 residues long. In DNA, the CDR3 is TGTGCCAGCAGCCAAATGGGGGTCCAGGAGACCCAGTACTTC. Translating it yields CASSQMGVQETQYF.